One and the same sample provided the 29 T cell receptor beta chains below, sequenced in a study of Ad26.COV2.S vaccination and SARS-CoV-2 variants. Clones were sequenced by immunoSEQ multiplex PCR, and TCRdb holds only the in-frame ones, with some missing. The profile shows 350,000 to 400,000 clones, less than 90% of them singletons. Noted treatment: approximately 18 received Ad26.COV2.S at low or high dose, single or two shots; 5 received placebo; per-sample allocation not given. Day 63 following the first vaccine or placebo injection was when the samples were taken. The sample in question was peripheral blood, obtained in a trial of Ad26.COV2.S vaccine versus placebo. These receptors all stem from a person between 18 and 59 years old who received the Ad26.COV2.S COVID-19 vaccine or a placebo.

The chain combines TRBV9 with TRBJ2-7; 7 bases map to TRBD1. This CDR3 comprises 14 residues. Germline V gene data show CDR1 as SGDLS and CDR2 as YYNGEE. Losses at the gene ends were 6 bases for V and 2 bases for J; bases not matched to a gene: 8. DNA of the CDR3: TGTGCCAGCACCAGACCGGACAGGCCCTACGAGCAGTACTTC. Translated: CASTRPDRPYEQYF.

About this clone: Additional DNA sequences in this sample encode the identical CDR3. The V call is TRBV5-1, the J call TRBJ1-2, with a tentative D call TRBD1 (6 bases). Germline V gene lookup returns CDR1 SGHRS and CDR2 YFSETQ. The CDR3 is 13 amino acids. Trimming removed 2 bases from V and 3 bases from J, with 8 bases in between. CDR3 region: CASSLGGDYGYTF. CDR3 coding DNA: TGCGCCAGCAGCTTAGGGGGAGACTATGGCTACACCTTC.

The count of this clone is one. The rearrangement links TRBV5-8 to TRBJ2-1; 13 nucleotides match TRBD2. CDR1 is SGHTS and CDR2 is YDEGEE in the germline V gene. V lost 4 bases to trimming and J lost 5 bases; unmatched junction nucleotides: 6. CDR3 length equals 16 residues. This CDR3 reads CASSPLGLAGDNEQFF. CDR3 coding DNA: TGTGCCAGCAGCCCCCTAGGACTAGCGGGGGACAATGAGCAGTTCTTC.

As concerns this clone: Other DNA sequences from this sample encode an identical CDR3 as well. The chain is built from TRBV29-1 and TRBJ1-2; D may be TRBD1 (5 bases). Germline CDR1 SQVTM, CDR2 ANQGSEA. This CDR3 contains 15 residues. V was cut by 4 bases and J by 8 bases, with 23 bases left in between. The CDR3 loop reads CSVGVSGLRGGGYTF. DNA for the CDR3: TGCAGCGTTGGGGTTTCGGGTCTCCGCGGGGGGGGCTACACCTTC.

The V and J genes are TRBV20-1 and TRBJ1-5; TRBD1 is a possible D gene (5 bases). V lost 3 bases and J 5 bases, leaving 11 bases between the germline ends. The CDR3 runs to 13 residues. The V gene's germline CDR1 is DFQATT and CDR2 SNEGSKA (reference sequence). CDR3 coding DNA: TGCAGTGCTAGTGGACAATCAGATCAGCCCCAGCATTTT. It yields the protein CSASGQSDQPQHF.

V gene TRBV10-1 combines with J gene TRBJ1-6; D gene unclear. Germline CDR1 WNHNN, CDR2 SYGVQD (reference sequence). V dropped 3 bases and J dropped 7 bases, with 13 bases sitting between them. This CDR3 has 15 residues. CDR3: CASSDHSAGNSPLHF. CDR3 nucleotide sequence: TGCGCCAGCAGTGACCACTCCGCGGGGAATTCACCCCTCCACTTT.

This rearrangement joins TRBV4-1 to TRBJ1-2; D gene unclear. This CDR3 region has 15 residues. From germline, CDR1 is MGHRA and CDR2 YSYEKL. Between the trimmed V and J ends, which lost 4 bases and 8 bases, there was a span of 20 bases. The CDR3 sequence is CASSPQASGVGGYTF. CDR3 bases: TGCGCCAGCAGCCCCCAGGCGTCGGGAGTGGGAGGCTACACCTTC.

This clone appeared once. The J gene is TRBJ2-5, the V gene TRBV6-2 or TRBV6-3; TRBD1 is a possible D gene (6 bases). Trimming left V 0 bases short and J 4 bases short, with 15 bases between. The length of the CDR3 is 16 residues. Germline V gene lookup returns CDR1 MNHEY and CDR2 SVGEGT. The CDR3 here is CASSYSGGARRETQYF. The CDR3 DNA reads as TGTGCCAGCAGTTACTCAGGGGGAGCGCGTAGAGAGACCCAGTACTTC.

The chain combines TRBV28 with TRBJ2-1, with 7 bases that match TRBD1. The V gene's germline CDR1 is MDHEN and CDR2 SYDVKM. The CDR3 loop spans 15 amino acids. After removal of 3 bases from V and 5 bases from J, the junction contained 7 bases not matched to a gene. The CDR3 reads CASSFSDRADNEQFF. In DNA, the CDR3 is TGTGCCAGCAGTTTTAGCGACAGGGCGGACAATGAGCAGTTCTTC.

The J gene is TRBJ1-4, the V gene TRBV4-2; possibly TRBD1 for D (5 bases). The V end lost 4 bases, the J end lost 1 base, and 10 bases lay between the germline ends. The CDR3 consists of 15 residues. Germline V gene lookup returns CDR1 LGHNA and CDR2 YNFKEQ. Here the CDR3 DNA reads TGTGCCAGCAGCCCCTGGGGGGGAACTAATGAAAAACTGTTTTTT. This translates into CASSPWGGTNEKLFF.

This chain uses TRBV19 with TRBJ2-2; possibly TRBD1 for D (5 bases). Looked up from germline, CDR1 is LNHDA and CDR2 is SQIVND (reference sequence). Trimming removed 1 base from V and 9 bases from J, with 9 bases in between. The CDR3 loop spans 13 amino acids. This chain's CDR3 is CASSIVVGRELFF. CDR3 nucleotides: TGTGCCAGTAGTATAGTGGTGGGGCGGGAGCTGTTTTTT.

The chain has TRBV6-2 or TRBV6-3 and TRBJ2-7; D might be TRBD2 (6 bases). Deletions cut 6 bases from V and 3 bases from J, with 18 bases between. The germline V gene encodes CDR1 MNHEY and CDR2 SVGEGT. This CDR3 has 15 residues. This CDR3 is CASSRLREEGYEQYF. In DNA, the CDR3 is TGTGCCAGCAGCCGGCTCAGGGAGGAGGGCTACGAGCAGTACTTC.

J is TRBJ1-6 and V is TRBV10-2; the match to TRBD1 covers 7 bases. V was pared by 8 bases and J by 9 bases, with 10 bases of the junction left unmatched. Germline loops: CDR1 WSHSY, CDR2 SAAADI. The CDR3 sequence is 14 residues long. The CDR3 region is CASLGRGRGSPLHF. Here the CDR3 DNA reads TGCGCCAGCCTTGGGAGGGGGCGAGGTTCACCCCTCCACTTT.

This clone was found once. V usage is TRBV19 and J usage is TRBJ2-2; D might be TRBD1 (7 bases). Germline V gives CDR1 LNHDA, CDR2 SQIVND (reference sequence). Trimming stripped 7 bases from V and 1 base from J, with 13 bases between. This CDR3 contains 15 residues. The CDR3 region is CASTRGAVNTGELFF. CDR3 nucleotides: TGTGCCAGTACCAGGGGGGCGGTGAACACCGGGGAGCTGTTTTTT.

The chain is built from TRBV7-6 and TRBJ1-4, with 9 bases matching TRBD1. This CDR3 has 16 residues. V shed 4 bases and J 11 bases; nucleotides not matched to a gene: 14. Germline V gene data show CDR1 as SGHVS and CDR2 as FNYEAQ. In DNA form, the CDR3 reads TGTGCCAGCAGCTCACCTTACAGGGGGCGAGGTGAGAAACTGTTTTTT. Translation gives CASSSPYRGRGEKLFF.

The chain is built from TRBV5-1 and TRBJ2-2; unclear D gene. Trimming removed 0 bases from V and 7 bases from J, with 4 bases in between. This CDR3 has 12 amino acids. CDR1 and CDR2 (germline): SGHRS, YFSETQ. CDR3 region: CASSLDVGELFF. The CDR3 DNA sequence: TGCGCCAGCAGCTTGGACGTCGGGGAGCTGTTTTTT.

The gene calls are TRBV18 and TRBJ1-1; D is undetermined. The CDR3 runs 14 residues. Germline V gene data show CDR1 as KGHSH and CDR2 as LQKENI. V lost 6 bases and J lost 2, with 13 bases in between. The CDR3 loop is CASSPLTVNTEAFF. Written as DNA, the CDR3 is TGTGCCAGCTCCCCTCTGACCGTTAACACTGAAGCTTTCTTT. The variable domain in full, completed from reference TRBV18 and TRBJ1-1, reads NAGVMQNPRHLVRRRGQEARLRCSPMKGHSHVYWYRQLPEEGLKFMVYLQKENIIDESGMPKERFSAEFPKEGPSILRIQQVVRGDSAAYFCASSPLTVNTEAFFGQGTRLTVV.

This clone was picked up one time. The chain joins TRBV27 to TRBJ2-1; a possible D gene is TRBD1 (6 bases). Germline V gene sequence: CDR1 MNHEY, CDR2 SMNVEV (reference sequence). Trimming shortened V by 5 bases and J by 9 bases, and 14 bases separated the two germline ends. This CDR3 comprises 13 residues. CDR3 coding DNA: TGTGCCAGCAGTCAGGGGACCTGGAGTGAGCAGTTCTTC. This codes for CASSQGTWSEQFF.

The genes are TRBV6-5 and TRBJ1-6, with D unclear. The CDR3 has 15 residues. The germline V and J ends were trimmed by 6 bases and 6 bases, with 15 bases remaining between them. Germline values: CDR1 MNHEY, CDR2 SVGAGI. The DNA for the CDR3 is TGTGCCAGCAGGAACTCCGGGGTAGGTAATTCACCCCTCCACTTT. Residues: CASRNSGVGNSPLHF.

The rearrangement links TRBV6-6 to TRBJ1-1; no clear D. The germline V gene has CDR1 MNHNY and CDR2 SVGAGI (reference sequence). The CDR3 consists of 15 residues. Trimming pared 5 bases from V and 2 bases from J, leaving 15 bases between. CDR3 DNA sequence: TGTGCCAGCAGTCCCGAAGGTGCAGCTAACACTGAAGCTTTCTTT. It yields the protein CASSPEGAANTEAFF.

The rearrangement links TRBV5-8 to TRBJ2-3, with D maybe TRBD2 (6 bases). Germline CDR1 reads SGHTS; CDR2 reads YDEGEE. The V and J ends lost 5 bases and 0 bases respectively, with 16 bases between them. This CDR3 region has 16 residues. The CDR3 loop is CASSSLGGASTDTQYF. CDR3 coding DNA: TGTGCCAGCAGTTCCCTGGGAGGAGCTAGCACAGATACGCAGTATTTT.

CDR3 coding DNA: TGTGCCAGCAGCTTAAACAGGGGGCCCTACGAGCAGTACTTC. Encoded protein: CASSLNRGPYEQYF. The J gene is TRBJ2-7, the V gene TRBV7-8, with 9 nucleotides matching TRBD1. CDR3 length equals 14 residues. Germline V lookup: CDR1 SGHVS, CDR2 FQNEAQ. The V gene end was trimmed by 2 bases and the J gene end by 2 bases; junction bases not matched to a gene: 1.

This chain joins TRBV6-2 or TRBV6-3 and TRBJ2-5; 10 bases are a match to TRBD2. The CDR3 runs to 14 residues. Germline V gene sequence: CDR1 MNHEY, CDR2 SVGEGT. The ends lost 5 bases at V and 5 bases at J; junction bases unmatched: 5. The CDR3 is CASSGSGGFETQYF. CDR3 nucleotide sequence: TGTGCCAGCAGTGGTAGCGGGGGGTTTGAGACCCAGTACTTC.

This sequence joins TRBV6-5 and TRBJ1-6; no reliable D call. The CDR3 consists of 12 residues. V gave up 4 bases and J gave up 9 bases, with 7 bases separating them. Germline V gene lookup returns CDR1 MNHEY and CDR2 SVGAGI. This CDR3 is CASSSASSPLHF. In DNA, the CDR3 is TGTGCCAGCAGTTCGGCGTCTTCACCCCTCCACTTT.

CDR3 protein: CASRRGGQETQYF. The CDR3 bases are TGTGCCAGCAGAAGAGGGGGTCAAGAGACCCAGTACTTC. The chain carries TRBV25-1 and TRBJ2-5, with TRBD1 as a possible D gene (6 bases). Deletions cut 6 bases from V and 2 bases from J, with 10 bases between. CDR1 MGHDK and CDR2 SYGVNS come from the germline V gene. CDR3 length: 13 amino acids.

The rearrangement joins TRBV30 to TRBJ2-1; D unresolved. CDR3 length: 13 amino acids. V was pared by 3 bases and J by 0 bases, with 6 bases between. Germline CDR1 and CDR2: GTSNPN and SVGIG (reference sequence). This CDR3 reads CAWRGSSYNEQFF. The CDR3 region has the DNA TGTGCCTGGAGGGGCAGCTCCTACAATGAGCAGTTCTTC.

V usage is TRBV7-9 and J usage is TRBJ2-7, with D hard to call. The germline gives CDR1 SEHNR, CDR2 FQNEAQ (reference sequence). The CDR3 extends over 15 amino acids. Trimming took off 0 bases at V and 3 bases at J, with 12 bases between the two ends. CDR3 amino acids: CASSLAETVSYEQYF. The CDR3 region has the DNA TGTGCCAGCAGCTTAGCGGAGACGGTGAGCTACGAGCAGTACTTC.

Concerning this clone: The same CDR3 can be traced to other DNA sequences in this sample. This chain connects TRBV20-1 to TRBJ1-1, with D hard to call. The CDR3 loop spans 11 amino acids. Germline V lookup: CDR1 DFQATT, CDR2 SNEGSKA (reference sequence). Deletions cut 6 bases from V and 1 base from J, with 6 bases between. CDR3 region: CSARQNTEAFF. DNA of the CDR3: TGCAGTGCGCGGCAGAACACTGAAGCTTTCTTT.

CDR3 sequence: CASSLQVSGANVLTF. Written as DNA, the CDR3 is TGTGCCAGCAGTTTACAGGTTTCTGGGGCCAACGTCCTGACTTTC. The chain employs TRBV6-9 and TRBJ2-6, with D possibly TRBD1 on 5 matching bases. The CDR3 is made up of 15 amino acids. V was cut by 4 bases and J by 1 base, with 8 bases left in between. Germline V lookup: CDR1 MNHGY, CDR2 SVAAGI.